The 15 T cell receptor beta chains reported below all come from one sample, sequenced in a study of shared clonotypes between healthy human individuals. The data were produced by immunoSEQ multiplex PCR, yet TCRdb's version contains in-frame clones alone and is incomplete. The sample records millions of clones, 95% being singletons. Sequencing used naive CD4+ T cells sorted from blood. Documented subset: CD45RA+ positively selected. The receptors originated from a man aged 18 to 35 in good health.

This sequence joins TRBV6-5 and TRBJ1-2; D is unclear. Germline-derived CDR1 and CDR2 are MNHEY and SVGAGI. Trimming pared 0 bases from V and 4 bases from J, leaving 12 bases between. This CDR3 contains 15 residues. The CDR3 DNA reads TGTGCCAGCAGTTACTCGGAAGTCACGATCTATGGCTACACCTTC. The encoded protein is CASSYSEVTIYGYTF.

This chain uses TRBV6-1 with TRBJ1-5, with no clear D. The CDR3 is 14 residues long. V was shortened by 0 bases and J by 3 bases, with 6 bases between the two germline ends. Germline V gene sequence: CDR1 MNHNS, CDR2 SASEGT. Written as DNA, the CDR3 is TGTGCCAGCAGTGAAGCAGGGATCAATCAGCCCCAGCATTTT. The encoded protein is CASSEAGINQPQHF.

The V call is TRBV7-9, the J call TRBJ1-3; a possible D gene is TRBD1 (5 bases). Germline CDR1 SEHNR, CDR2 FQNEAQ (reference sequence). V lost 0 bases and J 2 bases, leaving 11 bases between the germline ends. This CDR3 has 16 residues. CDR3 residues: CASSLAVGGAGNTIYF. For the CDR3, the DNA is TGTGCCAGCAGCTTAGCGGTGGGAGGGGCTGGAAACACCATATATTTT.

V and J are TRBV29-1 and TRBJ1-2; 9 bases align to TRBD1. Germline V CDR1 and CDR2: SQVTM, ANQGSEA. V shed 4 bases, J shed 7 bases, and the junction held 4 bases outside the gene matches. The CDR3 has 12 residues. CDR3 in amino acids: CSVGDREGGYTF. DNA for the CDR3: TGCAGCGTTGGGGACAGGGAGGGTGGCTACACCTTC.

The CDR3 here is CASSLSTSGGTDTQYF. The CDR3 DNA follows: TGTGCCAGCAGTCTGTCGACTAGCGGGGGCACAGATACGCAGTATTTT. The chain recombines TRBV2 with TRBJ2-3, with 11 nucleotides matching TRBD2. V lost 5 bases and J lost 1; bases outside the gene matches: 5. Germline assignment: CDR1 SNHLY and CDR2 FYNNEI. The CDR3 is made up of 16 amino acids.

This clone appeared a single time. The V gene is TRBV11-3, the J gene TRBJ2-6; perhaps D is TRBD1 or TRBD2 (5 bases each). This CDR3 has 16 amino acids. In germline, CDR1 is SGHNT, CDR2 YENEEA. V was shortened by 1 base and J by 0 bases, with 7 bases between the two germline ends. This CDR3 reads CASSLGGSSGANVLTF. The CDR3 coding sequence is TGTGCCAGCAGCTTAGGGGGGAGCTCTGGGGCCAACGTCCTGACTTTC.

This clone was observed once. CDR3 bases: TGCGCCAGCAGTGAAGTCTCGGGACAGGGGACCTACGAGCAGTACTTC. Its protein product is CASSEVSGQGTYEQYF. V and J are TRBV10-2 and TRBJ2-7; 10 positions match TRBD1. CDR3 size: 16 residues. With V trimmed by 3 bases and J by 2 bases, 7 bases remained unmatched. Germline CDR1 reads WSHSY; CDR2 reads SAAADI.

Concerning this clone: Other DNA sequences in the sample encode the same CDR3. This rearrangement joins TRBV5-1 to TRBJ2-3; D is ambiguous. The germline V gene encodes CDR1 SGHRS and CDR2 YFSETQ. This CDR3 has 12 residues. Trimming shortened V by 4 bases and J by 2 bases, and 5 bases separated the two germline ends. CDR3 bases: TGCGCCAGCAGCCCTTCCACAGATACGCAGTATTTT. Amino acid sequence: CASSPSTDTQYF.

V and J are TRBV2 and TRBJ2-4; 7 bases match TRBD2. Germline V gene lookup returns CDR1 SNHLY and CDR2 FYNNEI. J gave up 5 bases and V 4 bases, and 8 bases lay outside the gene matches. The CDR3 covers 15 residues. The CDR3 DNA is TGTGCCAGCAGTGGGGGTCGGGAGGAAGAAAACATTCAGTACTTC. Translated: CASSGGREEENIQYF.

V gene TRBV18 combines with J gene TRBJ2-1; possibly TRBD1 or TRBD2 for D (5 bases each). V lost 3 bases and J 3 bases, leaving 15 bases between the germline ends. The germline V gene encodes CDR1 KGHSH and CDR2 LQKENI. This CDR3 spans 16 amino acids. CDR3 DNA: TGTGCCAGCTCACCCCGGGACGGACGGATCTACAATGAGCAGTTCTTC. Its translation is CASSPRDGRIYNEQFF.

The CDR3 loop is CASSPDRRNTIYF. As DNA, the CDR3 is TGTGCCAGCAGCCCCGACAGGCGAAACACCATATATTTT. The V and J genes are TRBV7-9 and TRBJ1-3, with D perhaps TRBD1 (6 bases). Germline V gene data show CDR1 as SEHNR and CDR2 as FQNEAQ (reference sequence). Trimming took 5 bases from V and 5 from J, leaving 10 bases between them. The CDR3 loop spans 13 amino acids.

This chain links TRBV19 with TRBJ2-7; 9 bases match TRBD1. The CDR3 runs 13 residues. Trimming cost V 6 bases and J 6 bases; bases outside gene matches: 6. Germline V lookup: CDR1 LNHDA, CDR2 SQIVND (reference sequence). In nucleotides, the CDR3 is TGTGCCAGTAGAGGGGACAGGGAACGCGAGCAGTACTTC. Protein sequence: CASRGDREREQYF.

The V call is TRBV4-1, the J call TRBJ2-1, with TRBD2 as a possible D gene (5 bases). This CDR3 is built from 14 residues. Trimming took off 1 base at V and 4 bases at J, with 8 bases between the two ends. Germline CDR1 MGHRA, CDR2 YSYEKL. CDR3 in DNA: TGCGCCAGCAGCCAAGTTCCGGGGTACAATGAGCAGTTCTTC. As protein: CASSQVPGYNEQFF.

The rearrangement uses TRBV5-6 and TRBJ1-4, with 7 bases fitting TRBD1. The CDR3 length is 17 residues. Germline CDR1 is SGHDT and CDR2 is YYEEEE. The J segment lost 7 bases and the V segment lost 0 bases, leaving 12 bases of the junction unmatched. CDR3 sequence: CASSLALFAGGGEKLFF. The DNA of the CDR3 is TGTGCCAGCAGCTTGGCCCTCTTCGCAGGGGGTGGTGAAAAACTGTTTTTT.

This clone showed up just once. The CDR3 nucleotides are TGTGCCAGCAGCTTAGTTGCGGGGGCCACCGGGGAGCTGTTTTTT. Translation: CASSLVAGATGELFF. The V gene is TRBV7-9, the J gene TRBJ2-2, with D tentatively TRBD2 (7 bases). V was shortened by 1 base and J by 4 bases, with 10 bases between the two germline ends. Germline V gene data show CDR1 as SEHNR and CDR2 as FQNEAQ (reference sequence). The CDR3 has 15 amino acids.